Presented here are 2 T cell receptor beta chains from one specimen sequenced in a study of graft-versus-host responses after intestinal transplantation. The data were produced by immunoSEQ multiplex PCR, yet TCRdb's version contains in-frame clones alone and is incomplete. The sample consists of fewer than 70,000 clones, 80% to 95% of them appearing once. The input for sequencing was bone marrow, taken approximately 100 weeks after intestinal transplantation. The receptors derive from a human patient who received an intestinal transplant, so some T cells may come from the graft donor.

This sequence joins TRBV19 and TRBJ2-5; weak D call: TRBD2 (6 bases). The J call may be wrong; the DNA end is better matched by TRBJ2-7. The CDR3 length is 12 residues. Germline V lookup: CDR1 LNHDA, CDR2 SQIVND (reference sequence). This CDR3 is CASSAGGYEQYF. Written as DNA, the CDR3 is TGTGCCAGTAGTGCCGGGGGCTACGAGCAGTACTTC.

The genes are TRBV6-4 and TRBJ2-3; the match to TRBD2 covers 10 bases. Germline CDR1 MRHNA, CDR2 SNTAGT. V was clipped by 4 bases and J by 6 bases; unmatched bases: 7. The CDR3 is 15 amino acids. The CDR3 DNA follows: TGTGCCAGCAGTGTGCTAGCGGGGGCACGGGATACGCAGTATTTT. Its translation: CASSVLAGARDTQYF.